This TCR beta chain came from a study of PD-1 blockade in classical Hodgkin lymphoma (dated by TCRdb to about 2020). Some background on the complete study: Nivolumab dosing was 3 mg/kg intravenously every 2 weeks, continuing until either disease progression or unacceptable toxicity. A peripheral blood immune signature of response to PD-1 blockade in classical Hodgkin lymphoma was defined using TCR beta sequencing and CyTOF. General conclusions and limits of the study: Diversity was lower in patients who began nivolumab less than 1 year after ASCT, so these patients were left out of later analyses to avoid confounding by immune reconstitution. Baseline diversity similar to that of newly diagnosed patients was observed in trial patients achieving complete response, whereas significantly lower diversity was observed in partial responders and progressors. A significant rise by C4D1 was seen in CD4+ but not CD8+ TCR diversity (p=0.0027 vs p=0.16), with the rise being most apparent in complete responders (p=0.02). Baseline TCR diversity was reported to be lower in newly diagnosed patients than in healthy donors and to be lower still in relapsed/refractory patients. The study was restricted to a single clinical trial cohort, and the causes of repertoire differences, possibly disease activity or prior therapy, were left undefined.

The Qiagen DNeasy kit was used to extract genomic DNA from unsorted PBMCs and from the negatively selected CD4+ and CD8+ fractions. TCR beta CDR3 regions were subjected to amplification by immunoSEQ multiplex PCR with primers that anneal to V and J segments. Amplification bias was minimized using a synthetic immune receptor repertoire, and residual bias was removed computationally after sequencing. The paper's data handling went like this. Repertoire diversity was quantified as the Shannon entropy index using custom Python scripts. Unsorted, CD4+ and CD8+ repertoires were analyzed separately, except in combined analyses where CD4+ and CD8+ sequences were merged in silico. A clone counted as expanded when the clone's frequency after treatment rose at least 2-fold relative to C1D1, and clones undetected at baseline were given a pseudocount of 0.5. Singleton clones were defined as clones with 0 or 1 copy at C1D1, and non-singleton clones were defined as clones with 2 or more copies. Clones expanded in unsorted samples were assigned a CD4+, CD8+ or unknown annotation through matching of protein sequences in sorted samples from the same patient. Wilcoxon tests were applied to paired samples to test diversity changes from C1D1 to C4D1. Sourced from immuneACCESS, this table was stored by TCRdb with only in-frame sequences that have V and J called. A share of the clones is absent; for the studies checked, an unresolved V gene accounts for under half, and the remainder has no known explanation. That table is the source of V, J and clone size, and D and trimming were worked out from the DNA. This sample is represented by about 37,000 clones; approximately 82% of them were singletons. 16% of the sample is taken by the ten largest.

This clone is characterized as medium-sized (0.01 to 0.1%). Its specific antigen is unknown. No per-base quality is available; no much larger clone lies one base away. This CDR3 is also generated by other DNA sequences in the sample. CDR1 and CDR2 (LGHNA, YSLEER) derive from the germline V gene. V lost 0 bases and J lost 4 bases; the stretch between them is 13 bases long. The CDR3, from cysteine to phenylalanine, totals 15 residues. Only the CDR3 region is kept as DNA, spanning 45 bases read in frame from base 1. Reading the label with the study, this specimen's time point is: cycle 2 day 1 (C2D1) of nivolumab. All trial patients had relapsed after autologous stem cell transplantation, with cohorts A, B and C differing in prior brentuximab vedotin exposure. The trial cohort included fewer than 65 patients with relapsed/refractory classical Hodgkin lymphoma, and each patient had a best overall response of complete response, partial response or progressive disease. Single-agent nivolumab was administered to trial patients in the multi-cohort phase II CheckMate 205 trial. An independent review committee assessed best overall response by applying the 2007 International Working Group response criteria. PBMCs from the trial were collected at three points: immediately before nivolumab initiation (C1D1), and during therapy at cycle 2 day 1 and cycle 4 day 1. Peripheral blood was collected in 8 mL Vacutainer Cell Preparation Tubes, from which PBMCs were isolated by centrifugation and then cryopreserved.

The sequence joins TRBV4-3 to TRBJ2-7; the D call is tentative, TRBD1 or TRBD2, as each matches 5 bases. Here the sequenced sample was peripheral blood mononuclear cells (PBMCs), taken before the second cycle of nivolumab. The origin of this receptor is a human donor with classical Hodgkin lymphoma. The CDR3 corresponds to CASSQDRGRGYEQYF. The DNA sequence is as follows: TGCGCCAGCAGCCAAGATCGGGGACGGGGTTACGAGCAGTACTTC.